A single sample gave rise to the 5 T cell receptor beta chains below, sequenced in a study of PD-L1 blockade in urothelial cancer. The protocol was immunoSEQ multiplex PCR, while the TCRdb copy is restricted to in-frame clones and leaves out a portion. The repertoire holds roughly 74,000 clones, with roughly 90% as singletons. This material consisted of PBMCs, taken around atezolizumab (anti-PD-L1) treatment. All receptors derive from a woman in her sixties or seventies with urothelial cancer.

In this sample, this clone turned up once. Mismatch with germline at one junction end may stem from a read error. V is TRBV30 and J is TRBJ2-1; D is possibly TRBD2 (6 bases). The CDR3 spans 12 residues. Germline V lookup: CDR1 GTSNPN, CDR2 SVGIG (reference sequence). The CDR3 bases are TGTGCCTGGAGTGTAAGGAGGGCGTTAGAGGTCTTC. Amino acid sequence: CAWSVRRALEVF.

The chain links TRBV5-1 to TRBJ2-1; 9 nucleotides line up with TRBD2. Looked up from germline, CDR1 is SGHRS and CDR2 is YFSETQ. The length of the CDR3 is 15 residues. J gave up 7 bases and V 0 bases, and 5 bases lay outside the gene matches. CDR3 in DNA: TGCGCCAGCAGCTTGGCCGCGGGGGGGCGGAATGAGCAGTTCTTC. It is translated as CASSLAAGGRNEQFF.

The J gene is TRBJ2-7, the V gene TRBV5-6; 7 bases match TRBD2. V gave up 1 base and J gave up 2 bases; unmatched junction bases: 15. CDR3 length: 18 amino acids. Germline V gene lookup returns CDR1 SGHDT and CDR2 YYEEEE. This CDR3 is CASSLLGFGGGDPYEQYF. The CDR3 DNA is TGTGCCAGCAGCTTGTTGGGTTTTGGGGGAGGGGATCCCTACGAGCAGTACTTC.

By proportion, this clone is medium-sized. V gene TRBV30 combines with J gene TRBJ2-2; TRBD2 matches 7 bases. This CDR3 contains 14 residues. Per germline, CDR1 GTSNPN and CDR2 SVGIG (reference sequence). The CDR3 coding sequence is TGTGCGTTCCGGGGGGACGCGAACACCGGGGAGCTGTTTTTT. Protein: CAFRGDANTGELFF. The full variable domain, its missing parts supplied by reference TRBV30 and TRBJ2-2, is SQTIHQWPATLVQPVGSPLSLECTVEGTSNPNLYWYRQAAGRGLQLLFYSVGIGQISSEVPQNLSASRPQDRQFILSSKKLLLSDSGFYLCAFRGDANTGELFFGEGSRLTVL.

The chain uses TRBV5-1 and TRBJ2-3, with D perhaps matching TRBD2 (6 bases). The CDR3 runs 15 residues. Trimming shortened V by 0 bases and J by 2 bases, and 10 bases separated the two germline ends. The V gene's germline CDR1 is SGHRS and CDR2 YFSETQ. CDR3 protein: CASSLGLDSTDTQYF. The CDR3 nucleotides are TGCGCCAGCAGCTTGGGACTAGATTCCACAGATACGCAGTATTTT.